Listed below are T cell receptor beta chains from one sample, sequenced in a study of shared clonotypes between healthy human individuals. Using immunoSEQ multiplex PCR, the repertoire was profiled, and TCRdb retains in-frame clones only, with some absent. The repertoire holds hundreds of thousands of clones, around 96% seen once, with less than 0.25% in the top ten. Material for sequencing was naive CD8+ T cells sorted from blood. Receptors were obtained from a man under 40 in good health. Both conserved end residues are part of each CDR3.

v_gene	j_gene	CDR3aa
TRBV27	TRBJ2-1	CASRHLLAGGPLDEQFF
TRBV9	TRBJ2-1	CASSVEPSGSYNEQFF
TRBV18	TRBJ2-7	CASSPTPILAGDSYEQYF
TRBV20-1	TRBJ2-7	CSARTSREQYF
TRBV10-1	TRBJ1-5	CASSDPRAGRNQPQHF
TRBV4-3	TRBJ2-1	CASSQDLGTLYQFF
TRBV25-1	TRBJ2-5	CASSGLETQYF
TRBV14	TRBJ2-5	CASSQVTFRTIQETQYF
TRBV10-3	TRBJ2-7	CAISESTSGYSLYEQYF
TRBV5-1	TRBJ2-7	CASSHGTNSYEQYF
TRBV7-9	TRBJ1-1	CASSPHRGTMNTEAFF
TRBV7-8	TRBJ2-3	CASSSTRDRSTDTQYF
TRBV6-1	TRBJ2-1	CASSEVTSGYNEQFF
TRBV19	TRBJ2-7	CASSGSGGYEQYF
TRBV18	TRBJ2-3	CASSPDSRTDTQYF
TRBV19	TRBJ2-1	CASSLTPYNEQFF
TRBV6-5	TRBJ2-2	CASSYSGNRELFF